This T cell receptor beta chain was observed in a study of blood T cell repertoires in COVID-19. Germline V gene lookup returns CDR1 SGHNT and CDR2 YYREEE (reference sequence). V dropped 2 bases and J dropped 3; count of bases not matched to a gene: 2. The CDR3 sequence is 14 residues long. Points on this clone: A clone one base away is much larger, so this may be a read error.

The method was immunoSEQ multiplex PCR; TCRdb's version includes in-frame clones alone and lacks a portion of them. This table holds fewer than 350,000 clones, 85% found once. Sequencing used PBMCs or T cells enriched from blood (not recorded which). V is TRBV5-4 and J is TRBJ2-7; TRBD1 aligns across 10 bases. The source is a woman in her twenties or thirties who had been exposed to COVID-19. The CDR3 is CASSFGTGDYEQYF. The CDR3 bases are TGTGCCAGCAGCTTCGGGACAGGGGACTACGAGCAGTACTTC.